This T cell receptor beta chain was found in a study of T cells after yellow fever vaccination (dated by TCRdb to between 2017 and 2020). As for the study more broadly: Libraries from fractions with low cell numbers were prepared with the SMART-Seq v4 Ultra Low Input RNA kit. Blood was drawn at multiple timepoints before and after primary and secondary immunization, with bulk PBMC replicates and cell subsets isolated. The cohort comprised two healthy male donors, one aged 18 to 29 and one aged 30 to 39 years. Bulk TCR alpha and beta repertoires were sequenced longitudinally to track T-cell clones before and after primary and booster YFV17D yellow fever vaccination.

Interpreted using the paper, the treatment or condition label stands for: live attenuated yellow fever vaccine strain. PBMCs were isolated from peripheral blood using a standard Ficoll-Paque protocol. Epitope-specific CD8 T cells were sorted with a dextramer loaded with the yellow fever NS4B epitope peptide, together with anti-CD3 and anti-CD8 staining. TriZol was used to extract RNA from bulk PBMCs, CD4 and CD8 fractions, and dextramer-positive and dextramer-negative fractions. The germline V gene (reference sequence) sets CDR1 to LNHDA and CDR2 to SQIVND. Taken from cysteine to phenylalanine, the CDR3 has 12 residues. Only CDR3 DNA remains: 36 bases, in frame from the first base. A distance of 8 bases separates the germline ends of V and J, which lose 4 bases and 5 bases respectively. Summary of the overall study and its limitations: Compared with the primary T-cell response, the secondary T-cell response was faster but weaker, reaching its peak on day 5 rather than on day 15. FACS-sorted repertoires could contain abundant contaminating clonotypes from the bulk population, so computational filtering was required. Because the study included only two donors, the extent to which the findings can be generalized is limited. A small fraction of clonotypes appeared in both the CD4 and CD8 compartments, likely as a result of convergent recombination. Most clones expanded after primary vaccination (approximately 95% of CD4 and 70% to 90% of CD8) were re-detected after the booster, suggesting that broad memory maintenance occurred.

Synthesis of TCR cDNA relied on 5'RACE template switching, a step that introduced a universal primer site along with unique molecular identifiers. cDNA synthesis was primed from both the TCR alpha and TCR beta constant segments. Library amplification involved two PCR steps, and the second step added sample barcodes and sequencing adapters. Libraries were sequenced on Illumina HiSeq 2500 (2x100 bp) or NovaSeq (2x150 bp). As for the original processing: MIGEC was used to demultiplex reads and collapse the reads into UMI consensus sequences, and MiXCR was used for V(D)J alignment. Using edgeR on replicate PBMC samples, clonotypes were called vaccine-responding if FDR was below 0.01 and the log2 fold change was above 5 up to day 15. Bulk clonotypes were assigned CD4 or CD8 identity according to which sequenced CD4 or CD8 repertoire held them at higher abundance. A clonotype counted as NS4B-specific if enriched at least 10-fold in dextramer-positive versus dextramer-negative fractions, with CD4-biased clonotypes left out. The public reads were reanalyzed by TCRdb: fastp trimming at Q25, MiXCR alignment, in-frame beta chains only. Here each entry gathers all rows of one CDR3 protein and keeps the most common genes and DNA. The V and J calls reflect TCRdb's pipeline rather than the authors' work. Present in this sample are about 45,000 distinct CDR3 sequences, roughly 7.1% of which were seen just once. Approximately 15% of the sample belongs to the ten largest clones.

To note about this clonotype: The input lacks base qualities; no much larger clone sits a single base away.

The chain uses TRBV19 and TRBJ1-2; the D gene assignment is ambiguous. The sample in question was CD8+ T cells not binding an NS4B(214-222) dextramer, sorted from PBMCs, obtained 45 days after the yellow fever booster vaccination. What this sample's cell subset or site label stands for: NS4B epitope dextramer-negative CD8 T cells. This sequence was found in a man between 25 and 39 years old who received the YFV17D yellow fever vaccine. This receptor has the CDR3 CASSSSPYGYTF. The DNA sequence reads TGTGCCAGTAGTAGTTCCCCGTATGGCTACACCTTC.